This T cell receptor (beta chain) was profiled in a study of T cell changes during pregnancy in multiple sclerosis. Some clones are missing from TCRdb's copy, which holds only in-frame ones; the method was immunoSEQ multiplex PCR. This sample has 25,000 to 30,000 clones, with approximately 94% found just once. The source was CD4+ T cells from peripheral blood mononuclear cells, collected in the first trimester of pregnancy. This TCR was sampled from a female donor with multiple sclerosis, enrolled in a pregnancy study.

The CDR3 DNA is TGTGCCAGCAGTGGCACGGCGGGCACAGATACGCAGTATTTT. It specifies CASSGTAGTDTQYF. This chain joins TRBV25-1 and TRBJ2-3; D remains unclear. V gave up 4 bases and J gave up 1 base, with 9 bases separating them. Per germline, CDR1 MGHDK and CDR2 SYGVNS. The CDR3 is made up of 14 amino acids.